A selection of T cell receptor beta chains follows, all from one sample in a study of molecular identifiers for immune sequencing clone quantification. TCRdb processed the PCR reads anew with MiXCR; each CDR3 protein has one entry. This sample has about 640,000 distinct CDR3 sequences, with 20% found just once. Specimen: naive CD8+ T cells from blood, with Jurkat cell RNA spiked in. The receptor source for this set is a human donor in good health. Some libraries in this study had Jurkat cell RNA spiked in. The CDR3 runs from the conserved cysteine through the conserved F or W. A D gene is named only where the DNA matches it firmly. For some rows the clone size is stated as once, few or many, or as a class when expanded; others skip it.

d_gene,abundance,v_gene,j_gene,CDR3aa,CDR3nt
TRBD2,many,TRBV27,TRBJ2-1,CASSLMAGGSNEQFF,TGTGCCAGCAGTTTAATGGCGGGGGGCAGCAATGAGCAGTTCTTC
-,-,TRBV7-7,TRBJ2-3,CASSLTSAPTDTQYF,TGTGCTAGCAGCCTCACCTCCGCCCCCACAGATACGCAGTATTTT
-,many,TRBV7-2,TRBJ1-2,CASSLQGRYTF,TGTGCCAGCAGCTTACAGGGGAGATACACCTTC
TRBD1,many,TRBV30,TRBJ2-7,CAWGDSGYEQYF,TGTGCCTGGGGGGACAGTGGGTACGAGCAGTACTTC
-,many,TRBV7-9,TRBJ1-1,CASSYERPNTEAFF,TGTGCCAGCAGTTATGAGAGGCCGAACACTGAAGCTTTCTTT
TRBD1,many,TRBV6-5,TRBJ1-1,CASSPGTAMNTEAFF,TGTGCCAGCAGCCCCGGGACAGCAATGAACACTGAAGCTTTCTTT
-,many,TRBV19,TRBJ1-1,CASSITAPMNTEAFF,TGTGCCAGTAGTATCACCGCCCCTATGAACACTGAAGCTTTCTTT
TRBD1,many,TRBV29-1,TRBJ2-7,CSVGGQAADEQYF,TGCAGCGTCGGAGGACAGGCGGCGGACGAGCAGTACTTC
-,few,TRBV5-1,TRBJ2-7,CASSFERGQASYEQYF,TGCGCCAGCAGCTTCGAGCGGGGACAGGCATCCTACGAGCAGTACTTC
-,-,TRBV5-1,TRBJ2-3,CASSLYPAFTDTQYF,TGCGCCAGCAGCTTGTACCCAGCTTTCACAGATACGCAGTATTTT
TRBD2,-,TRBV7-9,TRBJ2-1,CASSWGLAGVGEQFF,TGTGCCAGCAGCTGGGGACTAGCGGGAGTTGGTGAGCAGTTCTTC
-,few,TRBV27,TRBJ2-7,CASNVDSSSSYEQYF,TGTGCCAGCAACGTGGACAGCAGCAGCTCCTACGAGCAGTACTTC
TRBD1,many,TRBV7-2,TRBJ1-6,CASSLGTGYSPLHF,TGTGCCAGCAGCTTAGGGACAGGGTATTCACCCCTCCACTTT
-,many,TRBV6-2/TRBV6-3,TRBJ2-1,CASSYGRHNEQFF,TGTGCCAGCAGTTACGGGCGGCACAATGAGCAGTTCTTC
TRBD2,few,TRBV2,TRBJ2-7,CASKVLAGGNSYEQYF,TGTGCCAGCAAAGTACTAGCGGGGGGGAATTCGTACGAGCAGTACTTC
TRBD2,-,TRBV30,TRBJ2-7,CAWSVASGRYEQYF,TGTGCCTGGAGTGTAGCTAGCGGGAGGTACGAGCAGTACTTC
-,many,TRBV9,TRBJ1-2,CASSVEQAPSYGYTF,TGTGCCAGCAGCGTAGAACAGGCTCCCTCCTATGGCTACACCTTC
TRBD1,many,TRBV28,TRBJ2-7,CASRSGQGLHYEQYF,TGTGCCAGCAGATCAGGACAGGGCCTCCACTACGAGCAGTACTTC
-,many,TRBV29-1,TRBJ2-5,CSVELLRGSQETQYF,TGCAGCGTTGAATTGTTGAGGGGGTCCCAAGAGACCCAGTACTTC
TRBD1,many,TRBV19,TRBJ1-5,CASSIQGEYQPQHF,TGTGCCAGTAGTATTCAGGGGGAGTATCAGCCCCAGCATTTT
TRBD2,many,TRBV4-1,TRBJ2-7,CASSQGTSGRYSYEQYF,TGCGCCAGCAGCCAAGGGACTAGCGGGAGGTACTCCTACGAGCAGTACTTC
TRBD1,many,TRBV6-6,TRBJ2-5,CASSYSAGTGSQYF,TGTGCCAGCAGTTACAGCGCAGGGACAGGCTCCCAGTACTTC
-,-,TRBV29-1,TRBJ2-1,CSILTVGHNEQFF,TGCAGCATTTTAACAGTAGGACACAATGAGCAGTTCTTC
-,many,TRBV3-1,TRBJ1-1,CASSQDAANTEAFF,TGCGCCAGCAGCCAAGATGCAGCGAACACTGAAGCTTTCTTT
-,-,TRBV7-9,TRBJ1-6,CASSLLRGRANSPLHF,TGTGCCAGCAGCCTACTCCGGGGCAGGGCTAATTCACCCCTCCACTTT
-,many,TRBV2,TRBJ1-5,CASSEAGYSNQPQHF,TGTGCCAGCAGTGAAGCGGGGTATAGCAATCAGCCCCAGCATTTT
TRBD1,many,TRBV4-1,TRBJ2-7,CASSINRGYEQYF,TGCGCCAGCAGTATCAACAGGGGGTACGAGCAGTACTTC
-,-,TRBV6-6,TRBJ1-2,CASSARPGTENYGYTF,TGTGCCAGCAGTGCCCGCCCTGGGACGGAGAACTATGGCTACACCTTC
-,-,TRBV14,TRBJ2-2,CASAGRTTTGELFF,TGTGCCAGCGCGGGACGCACAACTACCGGGGAGCTGTTTTTT
TRBD1,few,TRBV27,TRBJ1-4,CASSPRTGDNEKLFF,TGTGCCAGCAGTCCAAGGACAGGGGATAATGAAAAACTGTTTTTT
TRBD2,many,TRBV7-2,TRBJ2-3,CASSWRLAEADTQYF,TGTGCCAGCAGCTGGAGACTAGCTGAAGCAGATACGCAGTATTTT
TRBD1,many,TRBV4-1,TRBJ1-1,CASSHGQGAGNTEAFF,TGCGCCAGCAGCCACGGACAGGGGGCCGGGAACACTGAAGCTTTCTTT
-,many,TRBV4-3,TRBJ2-7,CASSQDRWGGAYEQYF,TGCGCCAGCAGCCAAGATCGTTGGGGCGGAGCCTACGAGCAGTACTTC
-,-,TRBV5-3,TRBJ2-7,CASSFSGCSYEQYF,TGTGCCAGCAGCTTCTCCGGGTGTTCCTACGAGCAGTACTTC
TRBD1,many,TRBV30,TRBJ1-5,CAWSRTPSTGGYGNQPQHF,TGTGCCTGGAGTCGGACCCCCTCGACAGGGGGCTATGGTAATCAGCCCCAGCATTTT
-,many,TRBV7-9,TRBJ1-4,CASSSEKLFF,TGTGCCAGCAGCTCAGAAAAACTGTTTTTT
TRBD1,-,TRBV27,TRBJ2-7,CASSLGGQGFSYEQYF,TGTGCCAGCAGTTTAGGGGGACAGGGTTTCTCCTACGAGCAGTACTTC
-,many,TRBV30,TRBJ2-1,CAWSVLIYNEQFF,TGTGCCTGGAGTGTACTGATTTACAATGAGCAGTTCTTC
-,many,TRBV7-9,TRBJ1-1,CASSSSDTEAFF,TGTGCCAGCAGCTCGAGCGACACTGAAGCTTTCTTT
TRBD1,few,TRBV30,TRBJ2-1,CAWSDGTGSYNEQFF,TGTGCCTGGAGCGACGGGACAGGGTCCTACAATGAGCAGTTCTTC
-,many,TRBV7-9,TRBJ2-7,CASSSPLGVGEQYF,TGTGCCAGCAGCTCGCCCCTAGGGGTAGGAGAGCAGTACTTC
-,-,TRBV14,TRBJ1-2,CASSRTDNYGYTF,TGTGCCAGCAGCCGAACAGACAACTATGGCTACACCTTC
TRBD1,many,TRBV4-2,TRBJ2-2,CASSYGTGPNTGELFF,TGTGCCAGCAGCTATGGGACAGGGCCGAACACCGGGGAGCTGTTTTTT
TRBD2,many,TRBV12-3/TRBV12-4,TRBJ2-3,CASTGLAGEGATDTQYF,TGTGCCAGCACCGGACTAGCGGGGGAAGGGGCCACAGATACGCAGTATTTT
-,many,TRBV6-5,TRBJ2-7,CASSYRSVSYEQYF,TGTGCCAGCAGTTACCGGTCGGTTTCCTACGAGCAGTACTTC